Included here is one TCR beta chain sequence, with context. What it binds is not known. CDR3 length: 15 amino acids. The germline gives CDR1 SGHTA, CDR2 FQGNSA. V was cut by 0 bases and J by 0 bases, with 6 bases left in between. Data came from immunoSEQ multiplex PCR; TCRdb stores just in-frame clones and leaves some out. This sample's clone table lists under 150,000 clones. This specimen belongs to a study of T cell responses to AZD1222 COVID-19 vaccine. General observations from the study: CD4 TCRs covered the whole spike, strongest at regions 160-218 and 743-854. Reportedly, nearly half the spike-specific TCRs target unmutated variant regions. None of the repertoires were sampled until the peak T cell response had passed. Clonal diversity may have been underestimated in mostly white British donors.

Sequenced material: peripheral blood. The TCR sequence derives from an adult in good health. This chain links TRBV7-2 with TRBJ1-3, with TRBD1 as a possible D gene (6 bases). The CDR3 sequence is CASSLAGHSGNTIYF. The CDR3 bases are TGTGCCAGCAGCTTAGCGGGACACTCTGGAAACACCATATATTTT.